These T cell receptor beta chains were read from a single sample in a study of PD-L1 blockade in urothelial cancer. Assay: immunoSEQ multiplex PCR; the TCRdb copy retains only in-frame clones and omits some. Of about 41,000 clones in the sample, 80% to 90% are singletons; the top ten hold roughly 2.5%. This specimen was PBMCs, taken around atezolizumab (anti-PD-L1) treatment. These receptors were taken from a man aged 70-80 years with urothelial cancer. Both conserved end residues are part of each CDR3. A D gene is named only where the DNA matches it firmly. The listing skips clone size in some rows; elsewhere it reads once, few, many or a size class.

clone_size,d_call,j_call,v_call,cdr3_aa,cdr3_nt
.,TRBD1,TRBJ2-7,TRBV5-1,CASSLGPGTDTYEQYF,TGCGCCAGCAGCTTGGGTCCTGGGACAGACACCTACGAGCAGTACTTC
few,TRBD2,TRBJ2-1,TRBV6-6,CASTGTSLNEQFF,TGTGCCAGCACCGGGACTAGCCTCAATGAGCAGTTCTTC
.,TRBD1,TRBJ2-1,TRBV25-1,CASSESGTAYNEQFF,TGTGCCAGCAGTGAATCGGGGACAGCTTACAATGAGCAGTTCTTC
.,TRBD2,TRBJ2-3,TRBV30,CAWRSVAGETDTQYF,TGTGCCTGGAGATCGGTGGCGGGAGAAACAGATACGCAGTATTTT
.,TRBD1,TRBJ1-5,TRBV30,CAWSLSSRGYQPQHF,TGTGCCTGGAGTCTTTCATCCAGGGGGTATCAGCCCCAGCATTTT
.,TRBD1,TRBJ2-1,TRBV18,CASSPGQGALNEQFF,TGTGCCAGCTCACCGGGACAGGGGGCTCTTAATGAGCAGTTCTTC
once,TRBD2,TRBJ2-5,TRBV18,CASSRTSGFGETQYF,TGTGCCAGCTCACGGACTAGCGGGTTTGGGGAGACCCAGTACTTC
.,.,TRBJ2-3,TRBV5-1,CASSSTLSDTQYF,TGCGCCAGCAGCTCTACTTTGTCGGATACGCAGTATTTT
.,.,TRBJ1-1,TRBV5-1,CASRPTTNTEAFF,TGCGCCAGCAGGCCGACAACGAACACTGAAGCTTTCTTT
.,.,TRBJ2-5,TRBV5-1,CASSFDGYPQETQYF,TGCGCCAGCAGCTTCGACGGGTATCCCCAAGAGACCCAGTACTTC
.,.,TRBJ2-2,TRBV5-1,CASSPRTASNTGELFF,TGCGCCAGCAGCCCACGGACAGCCTCGAACACCGGGGAGCTGTTTTTT
.,TRBD1,TRBJ2-7,TRBV28,CASRLPGGSVGEQYF,TGTGCCAGCAGACTCCCAGGGGGATCTGTCGGCGAGCAGTACTTC
.,TRBD2,TRBJ2-3,TRBV7-3,CASSLGLAGGTDTQYF,TGTGCCAGCAGCCTAGGACTAGCGGGAGGCACAGATACGCAGTATTTT
.,.,TRBJ2-1,TRBV4-1,CASSQVPRDYNEQFF,TGCGCCAGCAGCCAAGTCCCCAGGGACTACAATGAGCAGTTCTTC
.,TRBD1,TRBJ1-2,TRBV27,CASSSRQGYGYTF,TGTGCCAGCAGTTCCCGACAGGGGTATGGCTACACCTTC
.,TRBD2,TRBJ2-1,TRBV6-1,CASSELAGGLFGQFF,TGTGCCAGCAGTGAGCTAGCGGGAGGGCTTTTCGGGCAGTTCTTC
.,TRBD2,TRBJ2-7,TRBV5-6,CASSFLGLGLEHYEQYF,TGTGCCAGCAGCTTCCTAGGACTAGGTCTCGAACACTACGAGCAGTACTTC
.,.,TRBJ2-5,TRBV2,CASSELKETQYF,TGTGCCAGCAGCGAATTAAAAGAGACCCAGTACTTC
.,TRBD1,TRBJ1-6,TRBV5-1,CASKSGGYNSPLHF,TGCGCCAGCAAATCAGGGGGGTATAATTCACCCCTCCACTTT
.,.,TRBJ2-1,TRBV30,CAWDRWGSYNEQFF,TGTGCCTGGGACAGGTGGGGGTCCTACAATGAGCAGTTCTTC
.,TRBD1,TRBJ2-3,TRBV18,CASSPGQDTDTQYF,TGTGCCAGCTCACCGGGACAGGACACAGATACGCAGTATTTT
once,TRBD1,TRBJ1-2,TRBV7-9,CASSPRDRPIYGYTF,TGTGCCAGCAGCCCTCGGGACAGGCCGATCTATGGCTACACCTTC